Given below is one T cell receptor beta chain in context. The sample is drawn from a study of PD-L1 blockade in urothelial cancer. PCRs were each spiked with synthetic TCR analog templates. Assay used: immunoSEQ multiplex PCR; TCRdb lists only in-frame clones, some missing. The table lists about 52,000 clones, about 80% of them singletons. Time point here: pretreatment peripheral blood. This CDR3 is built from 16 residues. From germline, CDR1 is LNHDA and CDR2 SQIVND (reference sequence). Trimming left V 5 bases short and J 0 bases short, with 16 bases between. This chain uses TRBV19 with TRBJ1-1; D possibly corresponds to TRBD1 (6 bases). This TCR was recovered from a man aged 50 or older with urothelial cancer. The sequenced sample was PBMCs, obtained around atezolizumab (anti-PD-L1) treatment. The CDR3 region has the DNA TGTGCCAGTAGTCCCTCCTGGGGGACATTGAACACTGAAGCTTTCTTT. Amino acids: CASSPSWGTLNTEAFF.